These T cell receptor beta chains were read from a single sample in a study of T cell responses to AZD1222 COVID-19 vaccine. Sequenced by immunoSEQ multiplex PCR; TCRdb stores in-frame clones only, minus some. The sample includes just over 30,000 clones, around 89% seen only once; the top ten take 11% to 15%. The sequences come from peripheral blood, collected 28 days after the second AZD1222 dose. These receptors all come from an adult who received the AZD1222 COVID-19 vaccine. The CDR3 runs from the conserved cysteine through the conserved F or W. Fields, in order: J gene, D gene, clone size, V gene, CDR3 DNA, CDR3 protein. The D gene is left open where the match is weak. Size tells how often a clone was seen (once, few, many) or the class of an expanded clone, and some rows leave it out.

J gene: TRBJ2-1; D gene: TRBD2; clone size: -; V gene: TRBV2; CDR3 DNA: TGTGCCAGCAGGAGGACTAGCGGGGGATACAATGAGCAGTTCTTC; CDR3 protein: CASRRTSGGYNEQFF
J gene: TRBJ2-7; D gene: TRBD1; clone size: -; V gene: TRBV7-2; CDR3 DNA: TGTGCCAGCAGCTTAGCGAAGGGACAGAGAGGCTCCTACGAGCAGTACTTC; CDR3 protein: CASSLAKGQRGSYEQYF
J gene: TRBJ1-1; D gene: TRBD1; clone size: -; V gene: TRBV29-1; CDR3 DNA: TGCAGCGTTGAAAACCCCACAGGGGGGAACACTGAAGCTTTCTTT; CDR3 protein: CSVENPTGGNTEAFF
J gene: TRBJ2-2; D gene: -; clone size: -; V gene: TRBV11-2; CDR3 DNA: TGTGCCAGCAGCTTCGATACGGCGGGCGGGGAGCTGTTTTTT; CDR3 protein: CASSFDTAGGELFF
J gene: TRBJ2-7; D gene: TRBD1; clone size: once; V gene: TRBV5-6; CDR3 DNA: TGTGCCAGCAGCCGGCCCGGGACAGGGGTCGAGCAGTACTTC; CDR3 protein: CASSRPGTGVEQYF
J gene: TRBJ2-6; D gene: -; clone size: -; V gene: TRBV5-1; CDR3 DNA: TGCGCCAGCAGCCTAGGGACACCAGCGGCCAACGTCCTGACTTTC; CDR3 protein: CASSLGTPAANVLTF
J gene: TRBJ2-2; D gene: TRBD2; clone size: -; V gene: TRBV18; CDR3 DNA: TGTGCCAGCTCAACTAGCGGACTGAACACCGGGGAGCTGTTTTTT; CDR3 protein: CASSTSGLNTGELFF
J gene: TRBJ1-2; D gene: -; clone size: -; V gene: TRBV5-1; CDR3 DNA: TGCGCCAGCAGCTTATCGGACACTTATGGCTACACCTTC; CDR3 protein: CASSLSDTYGYTF
J gene: TRBJ1-2; D gene: TRBD1; clone size: -; V gene: TRBV11-1; CDR3 DNA: TGTGCCAGCAGCTGGGGACAGGATTATGGCTACACCTTC; CDR3 protein: CASSWGQDYGYTF
J gene: TRBJ2-1; D gene: -; clone size: -; V gene: TRBV6-5; CDR3 DNA: TGTGCCAGCAGTTACTCGATTCCGGACTACAATGAGCAGTTCTTC; CDR3 protein: CASSYSIPDYNEQFF
J gene: TRBJ2-7; D gene: TRBD1; clone size: -; V gene: TRBV13; CDR3 DNA: TGTGCCAGCAGCCCCCGGGACAGAGCCTACGAGCAGTACTTC; CDR3 protein: CASSPRDRAYEQYF
J gene: TRBJ1-5; D gene: -; clone size: few; V gene: TRBV11-2; CDR3 DNA: TGTGCCAGCAGCACAGACGGGGTTCAGCCCCAGCATTTT; CDR3 protein: CASSTDGVQPQHF
J gene: TRBJ2-5; D gene: -; clone size: -; V gene: TRBV9; CDR3 DNA: TGTGCCAGCAGCTCCGGTGGGGGGAACCAAGAGACCCAGTACTTC; CDR3 protein: CASSSGGGNQETQYF
J gene: TRBJ1-2; D gene: -; clone size: -; V gene: TRBV4-3; CDR3 DNA: TGCGCCAGCAGCCTTAGCCTAGTTGTCAGCTATGGCTACACCTTC; CDR3 protein: CASSLSLVVSYGYTF
J gene: TRBJ2-3; D gene: TRBD1; clone size: -; V gene: TRBV19; CDR3 DNA: TGTGCCAGCGCAGAGACAGGGGGCCCAGATACGCAGTATTTT; CDR3 protein: CASAETGGPDTQYF
J gene: TRBJ2-3; D gene: TRBD2; clone size: -; V gene: TRBV19; CDR3 DNA: TGTGCCAGTAGTTCCAGGACTAGCGGGAGGGGGGATACGCAGTATTTT; CDR3 protein: CASSSRTSGRGDTQYF
J gene: TRBJ1-5; D gene: -; clone size: -; V gene: TRBV28; CDR3 DNA: TGTGCCAGCAGCCGACAGCAAGGATATCAGCCCCAGCATTTT; CDR3 protein: CASSRQQGYQPQHF
J gene: TRBJ1-1; D gene: -; clone size: -; V gene: TRBV29-1; CDR3 DNA: TGCAGCGTGGCTACAGAAATGGCTTTCTTT; CDR3 protein: CSVATEMAFF
J gene: TRBJ1-1; D gene: TRBD1; clone size: -; V gene: TRBV19; CDR3 DNA: TGTGCCAGTAGTATAGGCCAAGGACAGGGCGGTAGAGGAAGGGGCACTGAAGCTTTCTTT; CDR3 protein: CASSIGQGQGGRGRGTEAFF
J gene: TRBJ2-7; D gene: -; clone size: -; V gene: TRBV18; CDR3 DNA: TGTGCCAGCTCACTAGTCAGGGAAGCAAAGGACGAGCAGTACTTC; CDR3 protein: CASSLVREAKDEQYF
J gene: TRBJ2-3; D gene: TRBD2; clone size: -; V gene: TRBV6-4; CDR3 DNA: TGTGCCATACCCCAGGGCGGGGGGGCCTCAGATACGCAGTATTTT; CDR3 protein: CAIPQGGGASDTQYF
J gene: TRBJ1-6; D gene: -; clone size: -; V gene: TRBV7-9; CDR3 DNA: TGTGCCAGCAGCCCGCCCTTAAGGATGTCCTATAATTCACCCCTCCACTTT; CDR3 protein: CASSPPLRMSYNSPLHF
J gene: TRBJ2-5; D gene: -; clone size: -; V gene: TRBV19; CDR3 DNA: TGTGCCAGTAGTGCCGGGCAGACGTTCGGGACCCAGTACTTC; CDR3 protein: CASSAGQTFGTQYF
J gene: TRBJ1-3; D gene: -; clone size: -; V gene: TRBV10-3; CDR3 DNA: TGTGCCATTAAAGACTCCGCCTCTGGAAACACCATATATTTT; CDR3 protein: CAIKDSASGNTIYF
J gene: TRBJ2-5; D gene: -; clone size: once; V gene: TRBV5-1; CDR3 DNA: TGCGCCAGCAGCTTGGCCGGGGGAAGTCGTGAGACCCAGTACTTC; CDR3 protein: CASSLAGGSRETQYF
J gene: TRBJ2-7; D gene: -; clone size: few; V gene: TRBV5-5; CDR3 DNA: TGTGCCAGCAGCTCCCCGGGACGGAGCTACGAGCAGTACTTC; CDR3 protein: CASSSPGRSYEQYF
J gene: TRBJ2-2; D gene: -; clone size: -; V gene: TRBV5-4; CDR3 DNA: TGTGCCAGCAGCTTGGCCAGGGGGGACACCGGGGAGCTGTTTTTT; CDR3 protein: CASSLARGDTGELFF
J gene: TRBJ2-3; D gene: -; clone size: -; V gene: TRBV7-2; CDR3 DNA: TGTGCCTGCACCCGGGGGGCGTCTAGCACAGATACGCAGTATTTT; CDR3 protein: CACTRGASSTDTQYF
J gene: TRBJ2-7; D gene: TRBD1; clone size: -; V gene: TRBV28; CDR3 DNA: TGTGCCAGCAGTTCCCCGGGACAGGGAAGTTACGAGCAGTACTTC; CDR3 protein: CASSSPGQGSYEQYF
J gene: TRBJ1-5; D gene: -; clone size: -; V gene: TRBV28; CDR3 DNA: TGTGCCAGCAGTTCACAGGGTTCAGGCAATCAGCCCCAGCATTTT; CDR3 protein: CASSSQGSGNQPQHF
J gene: TRBJ2-3; D gene: TRBD2; clone size: -; V gene: TRBV6-4; CDR3 DNA: TGTGCCAGCAGTGACTCTGCGGGGGGTGGAGATACGCAGTATTTT; CDR3 protein: CASSDSAGGGDTQYF
J gene: TRBJ1-2; D gene: -; clone size: -; V gene: TRBV5-1; CDR3 DNA: TGCGCCAGCCGCCCGGGAGGGACCAATGACTATGGCTACACCTTC; CDR3 protein: CASRPGGTNDYGYTF
J gene: TRBJ1-5; D gene: -; clone size: -; V gene: TRBV18; CDR3 DNA: TGTGCCAGCTCACCATCCAGGGCCCAGCCCCAGCATTTT; CDR3 protein: CASSPSRAQPQHF
J gene: TRBJ2-7; D gene: -; clone size: -; V gene: TRBV12-3/TRBV12-4; CDR3 DNA: TGTGCCAGCAGTTTAGAAACTTTATACGAGCAGTACTTC; CDR3 protein: CASSLETLYEQYF
J gene: TRBJ1-5; D gene: -; clone size: -; V gene: TRBV7-2; CDR3 DNA: TGTGCCAGCAGCTTAGTCGTTAATCAGCCCCAGCATTTT; CDR3 protein: CASSLVVNQPQHF
J gene: TRBJ2-1; D gene: -; clone size: once; V gene: TRBV9; CDR3 DNA: TGTGCCAGCAGCGTAGACGGGGTGTGGAATGAGCAGTTCTTC; CDR3 protein: CASSVDGVWNEQFF
J gene: TRBJ2-3; D gene: -; clone size: -; V gene: TRBV28; CDR3 DNA: TGTGCCAGCAGTTCCCCTACTCGACTAGAGGGCACAGATACGCAGTATTTT; CDR3 protein: CASSSPTRLEGTDTQYF
J gene: TRBJ2-7; D gene: TRBD2; clone size: -; V gene: TRBV19; CDR3 DNA: TGTGCCAGTAGTATATTAGGCGGGGGACCTTACTACGAGCAGTACTTC; CDR3 protein: CASSILGGGPYYEQYF
J gene: TRBJ1-1; D gene: -; clone size: once; V gene: TRBV5-1; CDR3 DNA: TGCGCCAGCAGCTTGGAATGGAAGAACACTGAAGCTTTCTTT; CDR3 protein: CASSLEWKNTEAFF
J gene: TRBJ1-5; D gene: TRBD1; clone size: -; V gene: TRBV5-1; CDR3 DNA: TGCGCCAGCAGCTGGGGACAGGGAGGCAATCAGCCCCAGCATTTT; CDR3 protein: CASSWGQGGNQPQHF
J gene: TRBJ1-1; D gene: -; clone size: -; V gene: TRBV7-8; CDR3 DNA: TGTGCCAGCAGCTTAGTAGGAAACACTGAAGCTTTCTTT; CDR3 protein: CASSLVGNTEAFF